This entry lists 2 T cell receptor beta chains sequenced from one sample in a study of blood T cell repertoires in COVID-19. The protocol was immunoSEQ multiplex PCR, while the TCRdb copy is restricted to in-frame clones and leaves out a portion. The data hold about 170,000 clones, with about 86% observed a single time. The source material was peripheral blood. The receptors were gathered from a woman in her seventies who had recovered from COVID-19.

This clone was counted only a few times. The V call is TRBV24-1, the J call TRBJ1-2; possibly TRBD1 for D (6 bases). With 3 bases removed from V and 4 bases from J, the gap between germline ends came to 11 bases. The CDR3 has 14 amino acids. Looked up from germline, CDR1 is KGHDR and CDR2 is SFDVKD. CDR3: CATSDPWTVYGYTF. For the CDR3, the DNA is TGTGCCACCAGTGATCCATGGACAGTCTATGGCTACACCTTC.

This rearrangement joins TRBV4-3 to TRBJ2-7; TRBD1 aligns across 9 bases. This CDR3 region has 15 residues. Germline CDR1 and CDR2: LGHNA and YSLEER. After removal of 3 bases from V and 3 bases from J, the junction contained 6 bases not matched to a gene. The chain's CDR3 is CASSQGTGLSYEQYF. The DNA for the CDR3 is TGCGCCAGCAGCCAGGGGACAGGGTTAAGCTACGAGCAGTACTTC.